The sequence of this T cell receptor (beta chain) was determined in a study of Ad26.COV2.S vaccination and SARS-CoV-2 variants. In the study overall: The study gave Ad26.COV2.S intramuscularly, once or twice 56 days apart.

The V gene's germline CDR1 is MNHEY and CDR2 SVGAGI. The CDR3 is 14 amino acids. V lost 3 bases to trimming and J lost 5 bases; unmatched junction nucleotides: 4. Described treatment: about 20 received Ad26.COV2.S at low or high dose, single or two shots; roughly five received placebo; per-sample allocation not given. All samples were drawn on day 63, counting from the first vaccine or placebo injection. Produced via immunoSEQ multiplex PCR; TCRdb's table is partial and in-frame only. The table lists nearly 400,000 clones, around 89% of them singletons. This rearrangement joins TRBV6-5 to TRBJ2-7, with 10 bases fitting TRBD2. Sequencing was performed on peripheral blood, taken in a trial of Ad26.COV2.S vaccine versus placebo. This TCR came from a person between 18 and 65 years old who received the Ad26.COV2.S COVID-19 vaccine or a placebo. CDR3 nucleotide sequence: TGTGCCAGCAGTTATAGCGGGAGGATCCACGAGCAGTACTTC. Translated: CASSYSGRIHEQYF.